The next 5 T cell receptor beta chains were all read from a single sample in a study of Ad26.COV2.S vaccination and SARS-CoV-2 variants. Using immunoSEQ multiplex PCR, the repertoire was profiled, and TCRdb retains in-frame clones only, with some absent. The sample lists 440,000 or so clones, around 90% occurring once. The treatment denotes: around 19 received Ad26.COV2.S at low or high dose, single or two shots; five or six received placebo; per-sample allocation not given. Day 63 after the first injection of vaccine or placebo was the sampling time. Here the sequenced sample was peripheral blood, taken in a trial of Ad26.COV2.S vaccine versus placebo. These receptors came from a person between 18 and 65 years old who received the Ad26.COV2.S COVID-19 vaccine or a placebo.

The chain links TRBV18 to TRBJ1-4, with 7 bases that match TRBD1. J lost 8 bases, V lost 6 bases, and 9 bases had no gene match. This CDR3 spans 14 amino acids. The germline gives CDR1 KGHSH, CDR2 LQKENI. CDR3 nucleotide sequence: TGTGCCAGCTCGGACGCCGGGACAGCCGAAAAACTGTTTTTT. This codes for CASSDAGTAEKLFF. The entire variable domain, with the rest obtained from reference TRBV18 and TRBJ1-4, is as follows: NAGVMQNPRHLVRRRGQEARLRCSPMKGHSHVYWYRQLPEEGLKFMVYLQKENIIDESGMPKERFSAEFPKEGPSILRIQQVVRGDSAAYFCASSDAGTAEKLFFGSGTQLSVL.

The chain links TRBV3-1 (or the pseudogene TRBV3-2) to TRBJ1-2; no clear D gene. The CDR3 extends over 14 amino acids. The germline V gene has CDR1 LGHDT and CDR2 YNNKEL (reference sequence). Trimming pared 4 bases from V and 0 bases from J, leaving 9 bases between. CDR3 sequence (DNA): TGTGCCAGCAGCCCGGCCGGGACTAACTATGGCTACACCTTC. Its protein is CASSPAGTNYGYTF.

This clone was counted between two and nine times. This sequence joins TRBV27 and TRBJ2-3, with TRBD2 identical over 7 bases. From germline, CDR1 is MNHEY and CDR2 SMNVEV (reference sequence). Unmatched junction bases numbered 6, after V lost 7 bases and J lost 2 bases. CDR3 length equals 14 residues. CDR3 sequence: CASKRLADTDTQYF. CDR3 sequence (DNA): TGTGCCAGCAAAAGGCTAGCGGACACAGATACGCAGTATTTT.

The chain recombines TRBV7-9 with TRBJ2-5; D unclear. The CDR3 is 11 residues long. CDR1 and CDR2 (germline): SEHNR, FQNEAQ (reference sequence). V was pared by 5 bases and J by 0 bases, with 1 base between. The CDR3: CASSDQETQYF. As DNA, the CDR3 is TGTGCCAGCAGCGACCAAGAGACCCAGTACTTC.

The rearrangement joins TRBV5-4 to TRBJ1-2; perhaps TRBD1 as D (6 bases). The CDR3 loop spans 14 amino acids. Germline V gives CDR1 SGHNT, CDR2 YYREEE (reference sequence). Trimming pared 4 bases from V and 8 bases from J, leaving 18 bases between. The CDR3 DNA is TGTGCCAGCAGCACTCTAGGGGGGGATGAAGGCTACACCTTC. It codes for CASSTLGGDEGYTF.